A selection of T cell receptor beta chains follows, all from one sample in a study of T cell repertoires in cytomegalovirus infection. Using its own MiXCR run on the reads, TCRdb lists one record per CDR3 protein. The repertoire consists of hundreds of thousands of distinct CDR3 sequences, with roughly 22% occurring once and the leading ten covering about 18%. The sequenced sample was CD8+ T cells from PBMCs. The source is a human donor in good health (CMV status not recorded). Some clones in this sample may be carry-over from other donors' samples. Each CDR3 is given with its conserved first and last residue. Fields, in order: V gene, CDR3 length, clone size, D gene, J gene, CDR3 DNA, CDR3 protein. A D gene is named only where the DNA matches it firmly. Size values are once, few and many counts, or a class for expanded clones, and some rows have none.

>TRBV7-9|15|many|TRBD1|TRBJ2-1
TGTGCCAGCAGGGGAGGGACAGGGGGAACCTATGAGCAGTTCTTC
CASRGGTGGTYEQFF
>TRBV2|15|-|TRBD1|TRBJ2-3
TGTGCCAGCAGTTTCTACAGGGGGAGCACAGATACGCAGTATTTT
CASSFYRGSTDTQYF
>TRBV20-1|13|-|-|TRBJ2-3
TGCAGTGCTAGGATCGGGACTGCAGATACGCAGTATTTT
CSARIGTADTQYF
>TRBV2|14|-|-|TRBJ2-1
TGTGCCAGCAGTGGAATGGGGTCCCACAATGAGCAGTTCTTC
CASSGMGSHNEQFF
>TRBV9|15|-|TRBD1|TRBJ1-1
TGTGCCAGCAGCGCAAGGGACAGGAGAAACACTGAAGCTTTCTTT
CASSARDRRNTEAFF
>TRBV13|15|-|-|TRBJ2-3
TGTGCCAGCAGCTACACCGGGCGATTAACAGATACGCAGTATTTT
CASSYTGRLTDTQYF
>TRBV7-9|16|-|TRBD1|TRBJ1-5
TGTGCCAGCAGCTCTGGTGAGGGGGCGGCGGCTCAGCCCCAGCATTTT
CASSSGEGAAAQPQHF
>TRBV9|14|few|-|TRBJ2-1
TGTGCCAGCAGCGTATCGCTAGCGTTGGGTGAGCAGTTCTTC
CASSVSLALGEQFF
>TRBV12-3/TRBV12-4|14|-|-|TRBJ2-7
TGTGCCAGCAGTTCTGGACGGTTCATATACGAGCAGTACTTC
CASSSGRFIYEQYF
>TRBV10-3|13|few|-|TRBJ2-7
TGTGCCATCAGTGAGGGGGCCGACTACGAGCAGTACTTC
CAISEGADYEQYF
>TRBV29-1|12|few|-|TRBJ2-3
TGCAGCGTTACCAGGGCAACAGATACGCAGTATTTT
CSVTRATDTQYF
>TRBV20-1|15|few|TRBD1|TRBJ2-1
TGCAGTGCCGTCCGGGCAGGGGGCTCCTACAATGAGCAGTTCTTC
CSAVRAGGSYNEQFF
>TRBV25-1|12|-|-|TRBJ2-1
TGTGCCAGCAGTGACAGGGCGAATGAGAAGTTCTTT
CASSDRANEKFF
>TRBV7-9|16|few|TRBD1|TRBJ1-2
TGTGCCAACAGCTTAGGTTCGACAGGGGACGACTATGGCTACACCTTC
CANSLGSTGDDYGYTF
>TRBV11-1|16|few|-|TRBJ2-6
TGTGCCAGCAGCTTAGGACCTGGGTCTGGGGCCAACGTCCTGACTTTC
CASSLGPGSGANVLTF
>TRBV20-1|17|-|TRBD2|TRBJ2-1
TGCAGTGCTAGAGATGTGGGACTAGCTTTTTCCTACAATGAGCAGTTCTTC
CSARDVGLAFSYNEQFF
>TRBV6-6|11|many|-|TRBJ2-5
TGTGCCAGCAGTTACACGGAGACCCAGTACTTC
CASSYTETQYF
>TRBV19|15|-|TRBD1|TRBJ1-5
TGTGCCAGTAGTATAAAGTGGGACAGTCGCCAGCCCCAGCATTTT
CASSIKWDSRQPQHF
>TRBV7-8|15|many|TRBD1|TRBJ2-7
TGTGCCAGCAGCCAAGGGACAGGGGTTGGGTACGAGCAGTACTTC
CASSQGTGVGYEQYF
>TRBV7-9|16|many|TRBD1|TRBJ1-4
TGTGCCAGCAGCCCGCGCACCGGGACAGGGTGGGAAAAACTGTTTTTT
CASSPRTGTGWEKLFF
>TRBV20-1|14|-|TRBD1|TRBJ1-1
TGCAGTGCGAGAGGGACAGCCAAGAACACTGAAGCTTTCTTT
CSARGTAKNTEAFF
>TRBV7-8|13|few|-|TRBJ2-5
TGTGCCAGTAAAATCGTGTTTGAAGAGACCCAGTACTTC
CASKIVFEETQYF
>TRBV2|13|few|-|TRBJ1-2
TGTGCCAGCAGTCTACGACCGGTCTATGGCTACACCTTC
CASSLRPVYGYTF
>TRBV28|17|many|TRBD2|TRBJ2-3
TGTGCCAGCAGTCCGTGGACTAGCGGGGGGGGCACAGATACGCAGTATTTT
CASSPWTSGGGTDTQYF
>TRBV10-3|16|few|-|TRBJ1-1
TGTGCCATCAGTGAGTATTCGGACAACATGAACACTGAAGCTTTCTTT
CAISEYSDNMNTEAFF
>TRBV2|17|few|TRBD2|TRBJ2-3
TGTGCCAGCAGAAAAACGCGAGGGAGGGCTGGCACAGATACGCAGTATTTT
CASRKTRGRAGTDTQYF
>TRBV7-6|15|-|-|TRBJ1-4
TGTGCCAGCAGCTTAGAGGTCGGCCCGAATGAAAAACTGTTTTTT
CASSLEVGPNEKLFF
>TRBV28|14|few|TRBD1|TRBJ2-2
TGTGCCAGCAGTCCGTGGACAGGGACCGGGGAGCTGTTTTTT
CASSPWTGTGELFF
>TRBV10-3|12|-|-|TRBJ1-1
TGTGCCATCAGTGAGGGAAACACTGAAGCTTTCTTT
CAISEGNTEAFF
>TRBV5-1|13|many|-|TRBJ2-5
TGCGCCAGCAGCTTGGGAACTCAAGAGACCCAGTACTTC
CASSLGTQETQYF
>TRBV9|13|few|-|TRBJ2-1
TGTGCCAGCAGCGTAGTTCTTGTGTATGAGCAGTTCTTC
CASSVVLVYEQFF